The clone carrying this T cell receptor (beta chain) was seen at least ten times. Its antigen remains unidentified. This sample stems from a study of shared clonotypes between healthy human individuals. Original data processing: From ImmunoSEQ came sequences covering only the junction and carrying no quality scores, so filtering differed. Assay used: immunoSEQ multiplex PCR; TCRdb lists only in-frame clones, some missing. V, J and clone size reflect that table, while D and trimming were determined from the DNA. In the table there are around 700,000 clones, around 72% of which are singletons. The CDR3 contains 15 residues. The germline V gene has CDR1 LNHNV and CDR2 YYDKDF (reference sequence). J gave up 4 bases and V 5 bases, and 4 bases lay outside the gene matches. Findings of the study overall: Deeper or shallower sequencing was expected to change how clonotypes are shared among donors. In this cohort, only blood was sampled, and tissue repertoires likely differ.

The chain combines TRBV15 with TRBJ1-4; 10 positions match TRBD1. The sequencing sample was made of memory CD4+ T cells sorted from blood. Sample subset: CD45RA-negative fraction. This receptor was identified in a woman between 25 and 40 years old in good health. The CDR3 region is CATSVDRGLNEKLFF. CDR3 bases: TGTGCCACCAGCGTAGACAGGGGGCTTAATGAAAAACTGTTTTTT.